This T cell receptor (beta chain) was observed in a study of T cell clones after liver transplantation. Using immunoSEQ multiplex PCR, the repertoire was profiled, and TCRdb retains in-frame clones only, with some absent. Here the sample spans some 57,000 clones, over 60% being singletons. The CDR3 covers 14 residues. The chain has TRBV21-1 and TRBJ1-6. TRBV21-1 represents a pseudogene. The sequence was collected from a human patient who received a liver transplant. The graft donor may be the source of some T cells. Sample: CD4+ T cells from blood, taken at the 22-month timepoint. This CDR3 reads CASSNDGAYSPLHF. CDR3 bases: TGTGCCAGCAGCAACGACGGGGCCTATTCACCCCTCCACTTT.